This entry lists 14 T cell receptor beta chains sequenced from one sample in a study of CD8+ T cells in alopecia areata. TCR sequencing used cDNA made by reverse transcription of extracted RNA. Measured with immunoSEQ multiplex PCR; TCRdb has only the in-frame clones, and not every one. The top ten hold under 1.5% of the sample, which has around 250,000 clones, under 70% seen once. Sequenced here: CD4+ T cells sorted from blood, sampled at week 0. These receptors all stem from a human donor with alopecia areata.

CDR3 amino acids: CASSFRRSGQPQHF. The CDR3 bases are TGTGCCAGCAGTTTTAGGCGGTCGGGACAGCCCCAGCATTTT. The chain employs TRBV27 and TRBJ1-5; D remains ambiguous. The CDR3 contains 14 residues. The V gene's germline CDR1 is MNHEY and CDR2 SMNVEV (reference sequence). The ends were cut back, 3 bases at V and 7 bases at J, with 13 bases in the middle.

The CDR3 reads CAIRDKEAFGYTF. The CDR3 nucleotides read TGTGCCATCCGGGACAAGGAGGCCTTTGGCTACACCTTC. The chain is built from TRBV10-3 and TRBJ1-2; D perhaps matches TRBD1 (6 bases). Between the trimmed V and J ends, which lost 8 bases and 7 bases, there was a span of 17 bases. This CDR3 is 13 amino acids long. Looked up from germline, CDR1 is ENHRY and CDR2 is SYGVKD.

V usage is TRBV29-1 and J usage is TRBJ2-5, with D maybe TRBD1 (5 bases). The CDR3 sequence is 12 residues long. V was cut by 2 bases and J by 4 bases, with 8 bases left in between. Germline assignment: CDR1 SQVTM and CDR2 ANQGSEA. CDR3 residues: CSVEPGRETQYF. DNA for the CDR3: TGCAGCGTTGAACCAGGGCGAGAGACCCAGTACTTC.

The V and J genes are TRBV5-4 and TRBJ1-2; D gene ambiguous. CDR1 is SGHNT and CDR2 is YYREEE in the germline V gene (reference sequence). The CDR3 totals 13 residues. V was clipped by 4 bases and J by 0 bases, with 7 bases between them. The CDR3 region has the DNA TGTGCCAGCAGCCCCCCGGCTAACTATGGCTACACCTTC. Protein product: CASSPPANYGYTF.

The sample holds a few counts of this clone. V usage is TRBV19 and J usage is TRBJ2-7, with D perhaps given as TRBD1 or TRBD2 (7 bases each). V was trimmed by 10 bases and J by 5 bases, leaving 21 bases between them. The length of the CDR3 is 14 residues. Germline V gives CDR1 LNHDA, CDR2 SQIVND (reference sequence). CDR3 nucleotides: TGTGCCACCGCAGGGGGGGCAGGGGAGGACGAGCAGTACTTC. Translating gives CATAGGAGEDEQYF.

This clone turned up a few times. The rearrangement links TRBV29-1 to TRBJ1-4, with a weak D call TRBD1 (6 bases). Germline values: CDR1 SQVTM, CDR2 ANQGSEA. Trimming removed 7 bases at V and 0 bases at J, with 6 bases between. This CDR3 region has 12 residues. The CDR3 DNA follows: TGCAGCGGACAGGCAACTAATGAAAAACTGTTTTTT. Protein: CSGQATNEKLFF.

In its sample, this clone was seen a few times. DNA of the CDR3: TGCAGCATCCAGGTCAATGAGCAGTTCTTC. This sequence encodes CSIQVNEQFF. V is TRBV29-1 and J is TRBJ2-1, with D unresolved. The CDR3 loop spans 10 amino acids. Germline CDR1 and CDR2: SQVTM and ANQGSEA. V lost 8 bases and J 6 bases, leaving 8 bases between the germline ends.

The rearrangement uses TRBV6-1 and TRBJ2-7, with a possible D match to TRBD1 (5 bases). The CDR3 loop spans 12 amino acids. Trimming removed 6 bases from V and 6 bases from J, with 12 bases in between. CDR1 and CDR2 from the germline V gene are MNHNS and SASEGT. DNA for the CDR3: TGTGCCAGCAGAAGGGCCCAGGGCGAGCAGTACTTC. Its protein product is CASRRAQGEQYF.

The genes are TRBV29-1 and TRBJ2-3, with a weak D call TRBD2 (5 bases). Trimming pared 3 bases from V and 5 bases from J, leaving 12 bases between. The CDR3 covers 13 residues. CDR1 is SQVTM and CDR2 is ANQGSEA in the germline V gene. CDR3 loop: CSVDPGVEDTQYF. The CDR3 nucleotides read TGCAGCGTTGATCCCGGGGTCGAAGATACGCAGTATTTT.

The genes are TRBV29-1 and TRBJ1-2, with TRBD1 matching over 7 bases. The CDR3 runs 12 residues. Germline values: CDR1 SQVTM, CDR2 ANQGSEA. J was trimmed by 7 bases and V by 3 bases; bases with no gene match: 5. The CDR3 bases are TGCAGCGTTGACGACAGGGAAAGTGGCTACACCTTC. This gives the protein CSVDDRESGYTF.

A single count supports this clone. This chain links TRBV29-1 with TRBJ1-4, with no clear D. Deletions cut 6 bases from V and 7 bases from J, with 18 bases between. Germline V CDR1 and CDR2: SQVTM, ANQGSEA. CDR3 size: 14 residues. CDR3 coding DNA: TGCAGCGTCCAAGCGGGTCGAGCTAGTGAAAAACTGTTTTTT. Protein: CSVQAGRASEKLFF.

CDR3 DNA sequence: TGCGCCAGCAGCCAAGAGTACAGGGAGCCCTACGAGCAGTACTTC. Residues: CASSQEYREPYEQYF. The chain combines TRBV4-3 with TRBJ2-7; possible D gene TRBD1, 6 bases. The CDR3 is 15 residues long. V was shortened by 0 bases and J by 2 bases, with 11 bases between the two germline ends. The germline gives CDR1 LGHNA, CDR2 YSLEER.

This clone was picked up a small number of times. This rearrangement joins TRBV30 to TRBJ2-7; D is possibly TRBD1 or TRBD2 (6 bases each). The V end lost 0 bases, the J end lost 7 bases, and 13 bases lay between the germline ends. The germline V gene encodes CDR1 GTSNPN and CDR2 SVGIG (reference sequence). The CDR3 covers 13 residues. This CDR3 reads CAWSVLGAGEQYF. For the CDR3, the DNA is TGTGCCTGGAGTGTGCTGGGGGCGGGGGAGCAGTACTTC. Supplemented by reference TRBV30 and TRBJ2-7, the full variable domain reads SQTIHQWPATLVQPVGSPLSLECTVEGTSNPNLYWYRQAAGRGLQLLFYSVGIGQISSEVPQNLSASRPQDRQFILSSKKLLLSDSGFYLCAWSVLGAGEQYFGPGTRLTVT.

V gene TRBV30 combines with J gene TRBJ2-2, with D unclear. CDR1 is GTSNPN and CDR2 is SVGIG in the germline V gene (reference sequence). CDR3 size: 13 residues. Trimming cost V 2 bases and J 7 bases, with 11 bases left between them. CDR3 in DNA: TGTGCCTGGAGTCCAACCGGCTTCGGGGAGCTGTTTTTT. Its translation is CAWSPTGFGELFF.